Listed below are T cell receptor beta chains from one sample, sequenced in a study of T cells in Graves' hyperthyroidism and ophthalmopathy. Using its own MiXCR run on the multiplex PCR reads, TCRdb lists one record per CDR3 protein. The data show fewer than 700,000 distinct CDR3 sequences, roughly 16% seen once. What was sequenced was blood. These TCRs come from a woman in her 30s with Graves' hyperthyroidism. CDR3s include the opening cysteine and the closing phenylalanine or tryptophan. The D gene is left open where the match is weak. Clone size is given for some rows only: seen once, a few or many times, or a class if the clone is expanded.

d_call j_call clone_size v_call cdr3_nt cdr3_aa
TRBD2 TRBJ2-1 many TRBV28 TGTGCCAGCAGTCCCACTAGCGGGAACGACAATGAGCAGTTCTTC CASSPTSGNDNEQFF
NA TRBJ1-4 NA TRBV20-1 TGCAGTGCTAGAGATGGCTTGAATGAAAAACTGTTTTTT CSARDGLNEKLFF
TRBD1 TRBJ1-2 many TRBV6-5 TGTGCCAGCAGTCTCGACGGACAGGGCATCGATGGCTACACCTTC CASSLDGQGIDGYTF
TRBD2 TRBJ2-1 many TRBV5-1 TGCGCCAGCAGCGGAGGGCTGACTAGCGTCAAGGACAATGAGCAGTTCTTC CASSGGLTSVKDNEQFF
TRBD2 TRBJ2-3 NA TRBV4-1 TGCGCCAGCAGTTTAAGGGCTAGCGGGACAATGGGGCAGGATACGCAGTATTTT CASSLRASGTMGQDTQYF
TRBD2 TRBJ2-7 few TRBV9 TGTGCCAGCAGCGTAACGGGACTAGAGGACGAGCAGTACTTC CASSVTGLEDEQYF
TRBD1 TRBJ1-5 many TRBV20-1 TGCAGTGCCGGGACAGATAGCAATCAGCCCCAGCATTTT CSAGTDSNQPQHF
TRBD2 TRBJ2-5 many TRBV28 TGTGCCAGCAGTTTACAGGCGGGAGGGCGTGAGACCCAGTACTTC CASSLQAGGRETQYF
TRBD1 TRBJ2-5 many TRBV20-1 TGCAGTGCCACTCCCACAGGGGACCAAGAGACCCAGTACTTC CSATPTGDQETQYF
TRBD2 TRBJ2-5 many TRBV5-4 TGTGCCAGCAGCTTGGCCCGCCTAGCGGGTTTCCAAGAGACCCAGTACTTC CASSLARLAGFQETQYF
NA TRBJ2-3 many TRBV5-1 TGTGCCAGCAGTTTAAGCACAGATACGCAGTATTTT CASSLSTDTQYF
TRBD1 TRBJ1-6 few TRBV18 TGTGCCAGCTCACCAGGGACAGGGGGAGAGTCACCCCTCCACTTT CASSPGTGGESPLHF
NA TRBJ1-1 many TRBV20-1 TGCAGTGCCTGGTGGAACACTGAAGCTTTCTTT CSAWWNTEAFF
TRBD1 TRBJ2-7 many TRBV28 TGTGCCAGCAATTCCCGGGACAGGACATTCTACGAGCAGTACTTC CASNSRDRTFYEQYF
NA TRBJ2-6 few TRBV7-2 TGTGCCAGCAGCTTAGGGGGGTGGGGGGCTACACGCTCTGGGGCCAACGTCCTGACTTTC CASSLGGWGATRSGANVLTF
TRBD2 TRBJ2-1 many TRBV18 TGTGCCAGCTCATCCGGGACTAGCGTCTCGATGGAGCAGTTCTTC CASSSGTSVSMEQFF
NA TRBJ2-6 NA TRBV15 TGTGCCACCAGCGGAGAGCCCACTGGGGCCAACGTCCTGACTTTC CATSGEPTGANVLTF
NA TRBJ2-7 NA TRBV4-1 TGCGCCAGCAGCCAAAATGGAGTTTACGAGCAGTACTTC CASSQNGVYEQYF
TRBD1 TRBJ2-7 few TRBV4-1 TGCGCCAGCAGCCAACTTCCGGGACAGGGGTTTGACGAGCAGTACTTC CASSQLPGQGFDEQYF
TRBD2 TRBJ2-7 few TRBV19 TGTGCCAGTAGTATGGAGCGGGAGACCTCCTACGAGCAGTACTTC CASSMERETSYEQYF
NA TRBJ2-1 many TRBV7-9 TGTGCCAGCAGCCTTCGTGGTCGCAACAATGAGCAGTTCTTC CASSLRGRNNEQFF
TRBD1 TRBJ1-1 few TRBV18 TGTGCCAGCTCACTCGCGACAGGGTCAATGAACACTGAAGCTTTCTTT CASSLATGSMNTEAFF
TRBD1 TRBJ1-2 many TRBV28 TGTGCCAGCAGCCCGGACAGGGGCTATGGCTACACCTTC CASSPDRGYGYTF
TRBD2 TRBJ2-7 NA TRBV5-4 TGTGCCAGCAGCACTCCATCTAGCGGGATTAGCTCCTACGAGCAGTACTTC CASSTPSSGISSYEQYF
TRBD2 TRBJ2-3 NA TRBV24-1 TGTGCCACCAGTGGCGGGAGGGTAACAGATACGCAGTATTTT CATSGGRVTDTQYF
TRBD1 TRBJ2-7 many TRBV27 TGTGCCAGCAGTTCGAACAGGGGGCGCGGTAACGAGCAGTACTTC CASSSNRGRGNEQYF
TRBD1 TRBJ2-7 many TRBV28 TGTGCCAGCAGTTTATCGGCCAGGGGGCGATACGAGCAGTACTTC CASSLSARGRYEQYF
NA TRBJ2-2 many TRBV18 TGTGCCAGCTCACCATTGACCGGGGAGCTGTTTTTT CASSPLTGELFF
TRBD1 TRBJ2-5 NA TRBV9 TGTGCCAGCAGCGTATGGGGGACAGAACAAGAGACCCAGTACTTC CASSVWGTEQETQYF
NA TRBJ2-2 many TRBV11-2 TGTGCCAGCAGCTTAGATACACGATTAACCGGGGAGCTGTTTTTT CASSLDTRLTGELFF
TRBD2 TRBJ2-1 many TRBV7-9 TGTGCCAGCAGCTTAACGGCTCGGCGGGGGAATGAGCAGTTCTTC CASSLTARRGNEQFF
NA TRBJ2-1 many TRBV28 TGTGCCAGCAGTTTCGTCAGAGAGCAGTTCTTC CASSFVREQFF
NA TRBJ2-7 NA TRBV11-2 TGTGCCAGCACCGACAGGTGGTCGTCCTACGAGCAGTACTTC CASTDRWSSYEQYF
NA TRBJ1-2 many TRBV3-1 TGTGCCAGCAGCCATCAGGGTGGTAACTATGGCTACACCTTC CASSHQGGNYGYTF
NA TRBJ2-1 many TRBV20-1 TGCAGTGCTAGAGATTTTTCCGGGAGCTCCTACAATGAGCAGTTCTTC CSARDFSGSSYNEQFF
NA TRBJ2-1 many TRBV6-1 TGTGCCAGCAGCCCCCGGGCTAGAGGCTACAATGAGCAGTTCTTC CASSPRARGYNEQFF
TRBD2 TRBJ2-3 NA TRBV2 TGTGCCAGCTTAGCGGGCATCACAGATACGCAGTATTTT CASLAGITDTQYF
NA TRBJ1-1 NA TRBV20-1 TGCAGTGCTGAATTGTACGGGGAAAGGGTTGAAGCTTTCTTT CSAELYGERVEAFF
NA TRBJ1-1 NA TRBV25-1 TGTGCCAGCAGTTTAGCAGACGGGGACACTGAAGCTTTCTTT CASSLADGDTEAFF
NA TRBJ2-1 NA TRBV11-2 TGTGCCAGCAGCCGTCTCCGGGGGAATGAGCAGTTCTTC CASSRLRGNEQFF
TRBD2 TRBJ2-2 many TRBV11-2 TGTGCCAGCAGCTTAGATCCAGCGGGAGCGGTCACCGGGGAGCTGTTTTTT CASSLDPAGAVTGELFF